The 24 T cell receptor beta chains in this list originate from one sample, sequenced in a study of T cell responses to AZD1222 COVID-19 vaccine. Assay used: immunoSEQ multiplex PCR; TCRdb lists only in-frame clones, some missing. In the table there are tens of thousands of clones, approximately 92% of which are singletons. The source material was peripheral blood, sampled 28 days after the second AZD1222 dose. The source is an adult who received the AZD1222 COVID-19 vaccine.

This clone was detected once. The chain couples TRBV30 to TRBJ1-2; 10 bases agree with TRBD1. Germline loops: CDR1 GTSNPN, CDR2 SVGIG (reference sequence). This CDR3 has 14 residues. The V segment lost 1 base and the J segment 8 bases; nucleotides outside the gene matches: 7. The DNA of the CDR3 is TGTGCCTGGAGTGAAAATTTGGGACAGGGGGGCTACACCTTC. It translates to CAWSENLGQGGYTF.

The chain links TRBV19 to TRBJ2-1; TRBD1 matches at 10 bases. The ends lost 6 bases at V and 2 bases at J; junction bases unmatched: 4. CDR1 and CDR2 from the germline V gene are LNHDA and SQIVND (reference sequence). The CDR3 extends over 15 amino acids. CDR3 loop: CASRPGQGTYNEQFF. The CDR3 nucleotides are TGTGCCAGTAGGCCGGGACAGGGGACCTACAATGAGCAGTTCTTC. Full variable domain (missing parts from reference TRBV19 and TRBJ2-1): DGGITQSPKYLFRKEGQNVTLSCEQNLNHDAMYWYRQDPGQGLRLIYYSQIVNDFQKGDIAEGYSVSREKKESFPLTVTSAQKNPTAFYLCASRPGQGTYNEQFFGPGTRLTVL.

The sample holds a few counts of this clone. The rearrangement joins TRBV7-2 to TRBJ1-3; 7 bases are shared with TRBD1. Germline trimming cut 3 bases from V and 0 bases from J; bases unmatched to any gene: 5. The germline gives CDR1 SGHTA, CDR2 FQGNSA. This CDR3 has 16 residues. The CDR3 DNA sequence: TGTGCCAGCAGCTTGAGGACAGGTCGCTCTGGAAACACCATATATTTT. Translated: CASSLRTGRSGNTIYF. Filled out from reference TRBV7-2 and TRBJ1-3, the complete variable domain reads GAGVSQSPSNKVTEKGKDVELRCDPISGHTALYWYRQSLGQGLEFLIYFQGNSAPDKSGLPSDRFSAERTGGSVSTLTIQRTQQEDSAVYLCASSLRTGRSGNTIYFGEGSWLTVV.

The V call is TRBV19, the J call TRBJ1-4; tentative D call: TRBD1 (6 bases). The CDR3 runs to 15 residues. CDR1 and CDR2 (germline): LNHDA, SQIVND (reference sequence). The V end lost 4 bases, the J end lost 0 bases, and 9 bases lay between the germline ends. CDR3 nucleotide sequence: TGTGCCAGTAGTACACAGGGATCAACTAATGAAAAACTGTTTTTT. Translated, it gives CASSTQGSTNEKLFF.

CDR3 DNA sequence: TGTGCCAGCAGCGTAGGGAGGACCCTCCTAGACTATGGCTACACCTTC. Amino acid sequence: CASSVGRTLLDYGYTF. This chain links TRBV9 with TRBJ1-2, with D unresolved. Between the trimmed V and J ends, which lost 0 bases and 3 bases, there was a span of 15 bases. CDR1 and CDR2 from the germline V gene are SGDLS and YYNGEE. The CDR3 runs to 16 residues.

The chain employs TRBV7-9 and TRBJ2-2, with TRBD2 matching over 11 bases. The CDR3 loop spans 18 amino acids. The germline CDR1 and CDR2 sequences are SEHNR and FQNEAQ (reference sequence). The V gene end was trimmed by 3 bases and the J gene end by 6 bases; junction bases not matched to a gene: 12. The CDR3 loop is CASSLRLPGLAAPGELFF. CDR3 DNA sequence: TGTGCCAGCAGCTTGCGACTCCCGGGACTAGCGGCTCCCGGGGAGCTGTTTTTT.

The chain has TRBV9 and TRBJ1-6, with D tentatively TRBD1 (5 bases). The ends were cut back, 2 bases at V and 1 base at J, with 7 bases in the middle. CDR3 size: 15 residues. CDR1 SGDLS and CDR2 YYNGEE come from the germline V gene. The CDR3 coding sequence is TGTGCCAGCAGCGTGGGGGGTTCCTATAATTCACCCCTCCACTTT. Residues: CASSVGGSYNSPLHF.

The chain links TRBV28 to TRBJ1-2; no firm D call. The CDR3 totals 11 residues. Germline V gives CDR1 MDHEN, CDR2 SYDVKM. The V end lost 1 base, the J end lost 8 bases, and 5 bases lay between the germline ends. The CDR3 DNA is TGTGCCAGCAGTTTATTAAGGGGCTACACCTTC. It is translated as CASSLLRGYTF.

The genes are TRBV19 and TRBJ2-1; D is unresolved. Germline loops: CDR1 LNHDA, CDR2 SQIVND (reference sequence). Trimming pared 1 base from V and 2 bases from J, leaving 15 bases between. CDR3 size: 17 residues. The CDR3 region has the DNA TGTGCCAGTAGTATAGGACGGACCCGAGGACCCTACAATGAGCAGTTCTTC. Its protein product is CASSIGRTRGPYNEQFF.

On this clone: One end of the junction fails to match germline, which may point to a read error. The chain couples TRBV10-1 to TRBJ1-1; D call uncertain. CDR3 length: 10 amino acids. Germline V gene lookup returns CDR1 WNHNN and CDR2 SYGVQD (reference sequence). DNA for the CDR3: TGCGCCAGCAGCCACCTTCCGGGAATATTT. Translation: CASSHLPGIF.

J is TRBJ1-1 and V is TRBV30; no clear D. The V gene lost 0 bases and the J gene lost 4 bases, with 9 bases spanning the gap. The CDR3 totals 13 residues. Germline loops: CDR1 GTSNPN, CDR2 SVGIG (reference sequence). The CDR3, as DNA: TGTGCCTGGAGTGTTCGGGGAAGCACTGAAGCTTTCTTT. Translating gives CAWSVRGSTEAFF.

The chain recombines TRBV19 with TRBJ2-7, with unresolved D. The CDR3 is 11 residues long. Trimming shortened V by 5 bases and J by 3 bases, and 5 bases separated the two germline ends. Germline V gene data show CDR1 as LNHDA and CDR2 as SQIVND (reference sequence). CDR3 nucleotide sequence: TGTGCCAGTAGTTGGGGCTACGAGCAGTACTTC. This codes for CASSWGYEQYF.

This clone is a singleton in its sample. The chain employs TRBV27 and TRBJ1-1; TRBD1 matches at 8 bases. The CDR3 length is 15 residues. CDR1 and CDR2 (germline): MNHEY, SMNVEV (reference sequence). V gave up 5 bases and J gave up 4 bases; unmatched junction bases: 9. CDR3 sequence reads: CASSARTGRSTEAFF. DNA for the CDR3: TGTGCCAGCAGTGCGCGGACAGGGCGGAGCACTGAAGCTTTCTTT.

The chain links TRBV6-2 or TRBV6-3 to TRBJ2-7; no clear D gene. Trimming removed 5 bases from V and 4 bases from J, with 3 bases in between. There are 10 residues in the CDR3. CDR1 is MNHEY, CDR2 SVGEGT, per germline. The CDR3 DNA reads TGTGCCAGCAGTAATTACGAGCAGTACTTC. This translates into CASSNYEQYF.

J is TRBJ2-3 and V is TRBV3-1 (or the pseudogene TRBV3-2), with 9 bases fitting TRBD1. V lost 2 bases, J lost 4 bases, and 4 bases stayed unmatched. Germline lookup yields CDR1 LGHDT and CDR2 YNNKEL (reference sequence). This CDR3 region has 15 residues. In DNA form, the CDR3 reads TGTGCCAGCAGCCAAAAACAGGGGGCCCCAGATACGCAGTATTTT. It specifies CASSQKQGAPDTQYF.

The chain links TRBV6-2 or TRBV6-3 to TRBJ2-1; D tentatively reads TRBD1 or TRBD2 (5 bases each). There are 13 residues in the CDR3. CDR1 and CDR2 from the germline V gene are MNHEY and SVGEGT. Trimming took 5 bases from V and 7 from J, leaving 12 bases between them. Written as DNA, the CDR3 is TGTGCCAGCAGTCCCCGGGGCCTTAATGAGCAGTTCTTC. Its protein is CASSPRGLNEQFF.

The V and J genes are TRBV7-6 and TRBJ1-4, with D possibly matching TRBD1 (6 bases). V was shortened by 5 bases and J by 3 bases, with 13 bases between the two germline ends. This CDR3 region has 15 residues. Germline values: CDR1 SGHVS, CDR2 FNYEAQ. CDR3 sequence reads: CASSTRTVPNEKLFF. CDR3 bases: TGTGCCAGCAGCACCCGGACAGTCCCTAATGAAAAACTGTTTTTT.

This chain connects TRBV2 to TRBJ1-2; a weak D match, TRBD1 (5 bases). V was shortened by 7 bases and J by 3 bases, with 12 bases between the two germline ends. CDR1 and CDR2 (germline): SNHLY, FYNNEI. This CDR3 is 13 amino acids long. CDR3 protein: CASNGRGDYGYTF. The CDR3 bases are TGTGCCAGCAACGGGAGGGGAGACTATGGCTACACCTTC.

The chain carries TRBV5-1 and TRBJ2-3, with D possibly being TRBD2 (5 bases). Germline V gene sequence: CDR1 SGHRS, CDR2 YFSETQ. V was pared by 3 bases and J by 5 bases, with 7 bases between. CDR3 size: 12 residues. CDR3 in amino acids: CASSSLGDTQYF. CDR3 sequence (DNA): TGCGCCAGCAGCTCACTAGGAGATACGCAGTATTTT.

This clone came up a few times. CDR3 protein: CASTGNYGYTF. CDR3 coding DNA: TGTGCCAGTACAGGGAACTATGGCTACACCTTC. This rearrangement joins TRBV2 to TRBJ1-2; D may be TRBD1 (6 bases). With 9 bases removed from V and 2 bases from J, the gap between germline ends came to 7 bases. Germline values: CDR1 SNHLY, CDR2 FYNNEI. The CDR3 spans 11 residues. The full variable domain, in which reference TRBV2 and TRBJ1-2 provide the parts outside the CDR3, is EPEVTQTPSHQVTQMGQEVILRCVPISNHLYFYWYRQILGQKVEFLVSFYNNEISEKSEIFDDQFSVERPDGSNFTLKIRSTKLEDSAMYFCASTGNYGYTFGSGTRLTVV.

The gene calls are TRBV11-2 and TRBJ1-4; 9 nucleotides agree with TRBD1. The germline V gene encodes CDR1 SGHAT and CDR2 FQNNGV. CDR3 length equals 14 residues. Trimming removed 5 bases from V and 7 bases from J; junction bases left unmatched: 5. The CDR3 region is CASSRGQGGEKLFF. The CDR3, as DNA: TGTGCCAGCAGCCGGGGACAGGGTGGTGAAAAACTGTTTTTT.

This sequence joins TRBV5-4 and TRBJ2-7; TRBD1 agrees at 12 bases. The V and J ends lost 4 bases and 0 bases, in that order; junction bases with no gene match: 5. Germline V gene lookup returns CDR1 SGHNT and CDR2 YYREEE (reference sequence). The CDR3 has 16 residues. In nucleotides, the CDR3 is TGTGCCAGCAGCATCGGGACAGGGGGCGGCTCCTACGAGCAGTACTTC. Protein: CASSIGTGGGSYEQYF. The entire variable domain, with the rest obtained from reference TRBV5-4 and TRBJ2-7, is as follows: ETGVTQSPTHLIKTRGQQVTLRCSSQSGHNTVSWYQQALGQGPQFIFQYYREEENGRGNFPPRFSGLQFPNYSSELNVNALELDDSALYLCASSIGTGGGSYEQYFGPGTRLTVT.

The chain combines TRBV9 with TRBJ1-6; 9 bases fit TRBD1. Germline loops: CDR1 SGDLS, CDR2 YYNGEE. V was clipped by 0 bases and J by 7 bases; unmatched bases: 2. The CDR3 totals 15 residues. The CDR3 nucleotides read TGTGCCAGCAGCGTAGTTGGGACAGGGAATTCACCCCTCCACTTT. Encoded protein: CASSVVGTGNSPLHF.

The chain combines TRBV6-6 with TRBJ2-1; a weak D match, TRBD1 (6 bases). The CDR3 extends over 11 amino acids. Germline V gives CDR1 MNHNY, CDR2 SVGAGI (reference sequence). V was clipped by 0 bases and J by 13 bases, with 7 bases between them. CDR3 DNA sequence: TGTGCCAGCAGTTACTCGACAGGACAGTTCTTC. As protein: CASSYSTGQFF.